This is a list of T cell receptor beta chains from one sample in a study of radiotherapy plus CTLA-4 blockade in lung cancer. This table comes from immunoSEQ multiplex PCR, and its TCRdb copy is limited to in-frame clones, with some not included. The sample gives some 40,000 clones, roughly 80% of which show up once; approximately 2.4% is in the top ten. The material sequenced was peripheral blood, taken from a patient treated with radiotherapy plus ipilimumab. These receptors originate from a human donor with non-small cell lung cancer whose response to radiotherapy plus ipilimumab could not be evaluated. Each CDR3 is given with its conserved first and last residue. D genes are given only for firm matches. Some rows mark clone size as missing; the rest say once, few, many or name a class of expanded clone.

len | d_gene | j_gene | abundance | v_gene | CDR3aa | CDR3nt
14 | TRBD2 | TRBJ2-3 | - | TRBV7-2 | CASSLTSGGDTQYF | TGTGCCAGCAGCTTAACTAGCGGGGGGGATACGCAGTATTTT
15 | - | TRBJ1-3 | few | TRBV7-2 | CASSSHPHSGNTIYF | TGTGCCAGCAGCTCACACCCGCACTCTGGAAACACCATATATTTT
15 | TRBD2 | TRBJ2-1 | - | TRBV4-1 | CASSPRTSGYNEQFF | TGCGCCAGCAGCCCACGGACTAGCGGGTACAATGAGCAGTTCTTC
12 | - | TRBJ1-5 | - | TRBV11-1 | CASSFEGQPQHF | TGTGCCAGCAGCTTTGAGGGTCAGCCCCAGCATTTT
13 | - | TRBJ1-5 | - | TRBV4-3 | CASSQQVGQPQHF | TGCGCCAGCAGCCAGCAAGTCGGTCAGCCCCAGCATTTT
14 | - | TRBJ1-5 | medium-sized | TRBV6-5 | CASSYSRGDQPQHF | TGTGCCAGCAGTTACTCGAGAGGAGATCAGCCCCAGCATTTT
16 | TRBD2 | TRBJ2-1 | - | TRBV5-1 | CASSFQLAGGPGEQFF | TGCGCCAGCAGCTTTCAACTAGCGGGAGGGCCTGGTGAGCAGTTCTTC
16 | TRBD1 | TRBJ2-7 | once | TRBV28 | CASATGGGLHYYEQYF | TGTGCCAGCGCGACAGGGGGGGGCCTCCATTACTACGAGCAGTACTTC
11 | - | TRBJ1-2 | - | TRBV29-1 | CSADTGYGYTF | TGCAGCGCCGACACCGGATATGGCTACACCTTC
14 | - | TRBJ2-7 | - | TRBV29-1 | CSVVKWPGGYEQYF | TGCAGCGTTGTTAAGTGGCCAGGAGGCTACGAGCAGTACTTC
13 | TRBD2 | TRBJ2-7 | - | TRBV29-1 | CSVAQLAGDEQYF | TGCAGCGTTGCCCAACTAGCGGGAGACGAGCAGTACTTC
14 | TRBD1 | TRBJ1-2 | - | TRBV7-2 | CASSLANRGDGYTF | TGTGCCAGCAGCTTAGCGAACAGGGGAGATGGCTACACCTTC
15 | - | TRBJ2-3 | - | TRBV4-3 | CASSHQQESTDTQYF | TGCGCCAGCAGCCACCAACAGGAGTCCACAGATACGCAGTATTTT
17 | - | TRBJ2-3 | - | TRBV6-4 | CASSDRLRGGGADTQYF | TGTGCCAGCAGTGACCGGTTGCGGGGAGGTGGAGCAGATACGCAGTATTTT
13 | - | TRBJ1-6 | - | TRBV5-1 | CASSLDSYSPLHF | TGCGCCAGCAGCTTGGATAGTTATTCACCCCTCCACTTT
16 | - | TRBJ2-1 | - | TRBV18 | CASSTLTERSYNEQFF | TGTGCCAGCTCCACCCTCACCGAGCGGTCCTACAATGAGCAGTTCTTC
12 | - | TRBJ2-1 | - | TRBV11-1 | CASSPQGGMEFF | TGTGCCAGCAGCCCCCAGGGGGGAATGGAGTTCTTC
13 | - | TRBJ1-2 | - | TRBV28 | CASSFRGRYGYTF | TGTGCCAGCAGTTTTCGCGGGCGGTATGGCTACACCTTC
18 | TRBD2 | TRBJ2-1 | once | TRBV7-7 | CASSLGSLAGGPHNEQFF | TGTGCTAGCAGCTTAGGGAGCCTAGCGGGAGGACCCCACAATGAGCAGTTCTTC
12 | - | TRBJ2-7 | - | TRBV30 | CAWRREGYEQYF | TGTGCCTGGAGGAGAGAGGGCTACGAGCAGTACTTC
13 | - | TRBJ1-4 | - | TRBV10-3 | CAISAGDAEKLFF | TGTGCCATCAGTGCGGGGGACGCAGAAAAACTGTTTTTT
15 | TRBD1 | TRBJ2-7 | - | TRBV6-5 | CASSYKQTGAYEQYF | TGTGCCAGCAGTTACAAACAGACAGGGGCCTACGAGCAGTACTTC
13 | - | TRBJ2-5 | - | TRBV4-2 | CASSQDPPETQYF | TGTGCCAGCAGCCAAGACCCTCCGGAGACCCAGTACTTC
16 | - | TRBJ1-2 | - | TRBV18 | CASSPGVGQPNYGYTF | TGTGCCAGCTCACCGGGCGTCGGACAACCTAACTATGGCTACACCTTC
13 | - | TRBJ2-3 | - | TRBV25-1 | CASSIQGTDTQYF | TGTGCCAGCAGTATCCAGGGGACAGATACGCAGTATTTT
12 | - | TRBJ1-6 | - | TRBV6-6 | CASTGVESPLHF | TGTGCCAGCACCGGGGTAGAATCACCCCTCCACTTT